Listed below are T cell receptor beta chains from one sample, sequenced in a study of T cells in Graves' hyperthyroidism and ophthalmopathy. TCRdb re-called the multiplex PCR reads through MiXCR, storing one row per CDR3 protein. The sample consists of about 420,000 distinct CDR3 sequences, around 15% of them appearing once. Sequencing input: blood. The receptors originated from a woman under 30 with Graves' hyperthyroidism. Each CDR3 is given with its conserved first and last residue. D genes are given only for firm matches. Part of the rows lack a size; the others show once, few, many or a class for expanded clones.

TRBD2	TRBV5-5	many	TRBJ2-1	TGTGCCAGCAGCTCTATTAGCGGGGCCGCCTACAATGAGCAGTTCTTC	CASSSISGAAYNEQFF
TRBD2	TRBV9	few	TRBJ2-1	TGTGCCAGCGGGGGGGGGGGTAGAGCTCGTAATGAGCAGTTCTTC	CASGGGGRARNEQFF
TRBD2	TRBV20-1	.	TRBJ2-7	TGCAGTGCTGGGGGGCGGACTAGCGGGAGTTACGAGCAGTACTTC	CSAGGRTSGSYEQYF
.	TRBV2	many	TRBJ2-2	TGTGCCAGCACGGGGGATAACGGGGAGCTGTTTTTT	CASTGDNGELFF
TRBD1	TRBV10-3	many	TRBJ2-1	TGTGCCATCAAGGACAGGGAGCTATACAATGAGCAGTTCTTC	CAIKDRELYNEQFF
TRBD1	TRBV11-2	many	TRBJ2-5	TGTGCCAGCAGCTGGGACAGGTCGGAGACCCAGTACTTC	CASSWDRSETQYF
TRBD2	TRBV20-1	many	TRBJ2-3	TGCAGTGCTCCCCGACTAGCGGGAGAGACAGATACGCAGTATTTT	CSAPRLAGETDTQYF
.	TRBV9	.	TRBJ2-7	TGTGCCAGCAGCGTAGGAACAGTCAGTACCTACGAGCAGTACTTC	CASSVGTVSTYEQYF
TRBD1	TRBV20-1	.	TRBJ1-5	TGCAGTGCGCCGGACAGGGCGTTCGGAGGCAATCAGCCCCAGCATTTT	CSAPDRAFGGNQPQHF
.	TRBV12-5	many	TRBJ2-1	TGTGCTAGTGGACTACCCGCCCCCAATGAGCAGTTCTTC	CASGLPAPNEQFF
TRBD1	TRBV11-2	many	TRBJ1-1	TGTGCCAGCAGCTTATCTTACAGGGGTGGAGGGACTGAAGCTTTCTTT	CASSLSYRGGGTEAFF
TRBD2	TRBV28	many	TRBJ2-1	TGTGCCAGCACTAAGGGACTAGCCAATCTAAATGAGCAGTTCTTC	CASTKGLANLNEQFF
.	TRBV20-1	few	TRBJ2-1	TGCAGTGCTACCCCCTTGGGTGTCGATGAGCAGTTCTTC	CSATPLGVDEQFF
TRBD1	TRBV28	many	TRBJ2-5	TGTGCCAGCACTGAAGGACAGGGGCAAGAGACCCAGTACTTC	CASTEGQGQETQYF
.	TRBV10-3	many	TRBJ1-1	TGTGCCATCAGTGAGTCGGCAGATAAATACACTGAAGCTTTCTTT	CAISESADKYTEAFF
TRBD1	TRBV6-5	.	TRBJ1-4	TGTGCCAGCAGTTACGATCAGGGGGGACGAAGGGAAAAACTGTTTTTT	CASSYDQGGRREKLFF
.	TRBV20-1	many	TRBJ1-1	TGCAGTGCTAGGGGGGCAGGGGAAAATACTGAAGCTTTCTTT	CSARGAGENTEAFF
TRBD2	TRBV6-1	.	TRBJ2-4	TGTGCCAGCAGTTTGGGGGGGGTACAAGCCAAAAACATTCAGTACTTC	CASSLGGVQAKNIQYF
.	TRBV30	many	TRBJ1-2	TGTGCCCTGAATGGCTACACCTTC	CALNGYTF
TRBD1	TRBV14	few	TRBJ1-6	TGTGCCAGCAGCCACGGACAGGGGGCAAATTCACCCCTCCACTTT	CASSHGQGANSPLHF
TRBD2	TRBV2	many	TRBJ2-7	TGTGCCAGCAAGACTAGCGGAACCTACGAGCAGTACTTC	CASKTSGTYEQYF
.	TRBV10-2	.	TRBJ1-1	TGCGCCAGCAGTGATGTGGGGAGTGAAGCTTTCTTT	CASSDVGSEAFF
TRBD2	TRBV27	few	TRBJ2-5	TGTGCCAGCCAATACAGCGGGAGCCCTGGAGAGACCCAGTACTTC	CASQYSGSPGETQYF
.	TRBV6-1	once	TRBJ2-3	TGTGCCAGCAGCGTACATAGGGGATCGGGCCCGGGAACAGATACGCAGTATTTT	CASSVHRGSGPGTDTQYF
TRBD1	TRBV14	.	TRBJ2-7	TGTGCCAGCAGCCAAGATGACGGGGACAGGGGGCACGAGCAGTACTTC	CASSQDDGDRGHEQYF
TRBD1	TRBV28	many	TRBJ2-1	TGTGCCAGCAGCCTTGGGACAGCTGAGCAGTTCTTC	CASSLGTAEQFF
.	TRBV12-3/TRBV12-4	few	TRBJ2-2	TGTGCCAGCACCACCCGGCCCACCAGCACCGGGGAGCTGTTTTTT	CASTTRPTSTGELFF
TRBD2	TRBV20-1	many	TRBJ2-7	TGCAGTGCTAGGGTGGTAGCGGGGAGCTACGAGCAGTACTTC	CSARVVAGSYEQYF
TRBD1	TRBV9	.	TRBJ1-2	TGTGCCAGCAGCGCTCACCGGGACAGGAGGGGCTATGGCTACACCTTC	CASSAHRDRRGYGYTF
.	TRBV12-3/TRBV12-4	many	TRBJ1-5	TGTGCCAGCAGCGTCACCAGGGGTTCAAATCAGCCCCAGCATTTT	CASSVTRGSNQPQHF
TRBD2	TRBV5-6	.	TRBJ2-5	TGTGCCAGCAGCTTGCGCTCTAGCGGGAAATACCAAGAGACCCAGTACTTC	CASSLRSSGKYQETQYF
.	TRBV29-1	few	TRBJ1-1	TGCAGCGTTGAACTGGAGTACTCGGTGAACACTGAAGCTTTCTTT	CSVELEYSVNTEAFF
.	TRBV9	many	TRBJ2-3	TGTGCCAGCAGCGTAGCAGAGCGGATAAGCACAGATACGCAGTATTTT	CASSVAERISTDTQYF
TRBD2	TRBV5-1	many	TRBJ2-5	TGCGCCAGCAGCTTGGTGGGCACTAGCGGGAGTGGAGAGACCCAGTACTTC	CASSLVGTSGSGETQYF
.	TRBV20-1	many	TRBJ2-3	TGCAGTGCTAGAGCGTCGGACCGAACAGATACGCAGTATTTT	CSARASDRTDTQYF
.	TRBV10-2	.	TRBJ2-2	TGCGCCAGCAGTAGGGGGGAGGGGGCCGGGGAGCTGTTTTTT	CASSRGEGAGELFF
.	TRBV18	many	TRBJ1-1	TGTGCCAGCTCACCAGAAGGATGGAACACTGAAGCTTTCTTT	CASSPEGWNTEAFF
.	TRBV5-1	many	TRBJ1-5	TGCGCCAGCAGCCAAGACAGTAACAATCAGCCCCAGCATTTT	CASSQDSNNQPQHF
TRBD2	TRBV19	.	TRBJ2-7	TGTGCCAGTAGTATCCGGGAGGGCGTCGAGCAGTACTTC	CASSIREGVEQYF
.	TRBV4-2	few	TRBJ2-1	TGTGCCAGCAGCCAAGTGGGAAGCGGAAACAATGAGCAGTTCTTC	CASSQVGSGNNEQFF
TRBD1	TRBV13	.	TRBJ1-2	TGTACCAGCAGCTTATCAGGGGGGCTTGGCTACACCTTC	CTSSLSGGLGYTF
TRBD1	TRBV7-2	many	TRBJ1-1	TGTGCCAGCAGCTTTACAGGGGGCGACACTGAAGCTTTCTTT	CASSFTGGDTEAFF
TRBD1	TRBV11-1	many	TRBJ2-5	TGTGCCAGCAGCCCAGCAAACGGACAGGGGGCAATGGAGACCCAGTACTTC	CASSPANGQGAMETQYF
.	TRBV12-3/TRBV12-4	many	TRBJ2-6	TGTGCCAGCAGTCCAAAGGGTGCTGGGGCCAACGTCCTGACTTTC	CASSPKGAGANVLTF
.	TRBV30	.	TRBJ1-1	TGTGCCTGGAGTAAGACAGCAGGAGCTTTCTTT	CAWSKTAGAFF
TRBD1	TRBV9	few	TRBJ1-2	TGTGCCAGCAGCGTAGGGACAGGGGGCTATGGCTACACCTTC	CASSVGTGGYGYTF
.	TRBV27	many	TRBJ1-1	TGTGCCAGCAGTCCCTCGCCGGGTAACACTGAAGCTTTCTTT	CASSPSPGNTEAFF
TRBD2	TRBV20-1	.	TRBJ2-1	TGCAGTGCTAGAGACCCTAGCGGCAATGAGCAGTTCTTC	CSARDPSGNEQFF
.	TRBV6-1	many	TRBJ2-3	TGTGCCAGCAATTCTCTAGCGAGGACAGATACGCAGTATTTT	CASNSLARTDTQYF
TRBD1	TRBV28	many	TRBJ2-3	TGTGCCAGCAGGGCCCGACAGGGGTCTAGCACAGATACGCAGTATTTT	CASRARQGSSTDTQYF
TRBD2	TRBV6-1	many	TRBJ2-1	TGTGCCAGCACCAGGACTAGCGGAGGGGTCAATGAGCAGTTCTTC	CASTRTSGGVNEQFF
TRBD1	TRBV12-3/TRBV12-4	few	TRBJ2-2	TGTGCCAGCAGATCACTTGCCAGGGGGCAGATCGGGGAGCTGTTTTTT	CASRSLARGQIGELFF
.	TRBV2	.	TRBJ1-2	TGTGCCAGCAGTGAACGGGCTGCTTCCTATGGCTACACCTTC	CASSERAASYGYTF
.	TRBV19	few	TRBJ2-3	TGTGCCAGTAGCCAAAGGACCGGGAGAGATACGCAGTATTTT	CASSQRTGRDTQYF
.	TRBV11-2	many	TRBJ2-2	TGTGCCAGCAGCTTCTCTCGACTATCGAACACCGGGGAGCTGTTTTTT	CASSFSRLSNTGELFF